Listed below are T cell receptor beta chains from one sample, sequenced in a study of cytomegalovirus exposure and HLA in healthy donors. Generated by immunoSEQ multiplex PCR, the TCRdb table keeps only in-frame clones and is missing some. The sample includes 130,000 to 150,000 clones, roughly 82% of them seen just once. The material sequenced was PBMCs. Receptors were obtained from a man aged 30 to 45 in good health and CMV-seropositive. The CDR3 runs from the conserved cysteine through the conserved F or W. The order of the fields is V gene, clone size, CDR3 protein. Clone sizes are given selectively: once, few, many, or a class where the clone is expanded.

TRBV10-1 | - | CARWTGLNYGYTF
TRBV4-3 | - | CASSQDNESGELFF
TRBV6-1 | once | CASSEQVYGYTF
TRBV6-1 | - | CASSEAGWGGETQYF
TRBV21-1 | - | CASTRRTRALRYSNQPQHF
TRBV29-1 | - | CSAKGLAYEQYF
TRBV28 | - | CASSSLFGGPLNYGYTF
TRBV10-3 | once | CAISGLNTDTQYF
TRBV4-3 | once | CASSPMVAGNYEQYF
TRBV7-2 | - | CASSFYGRGSYEQYF
TRBV25-1 | - | CASSEAVGGYEQYF
TRBV4-1 | once | CASSLREDRADYGYTF
TRBV9 | - | CASSGGRQGYNSPLHF
TRBV5-8 | - | CASSLRQAQGAFF
TRBV9 | - | CASSPRTGDNSPLHF
TRBV7-8 | once | CASSASGTGNSYEQYF
TRBV27 | - | CASRNTPYEQYF
TRBV6-1 | - | CASSELRNSNQPQHF
TRBV29-1 | - | CSVARDNIYGYTF
TRBV7-2 | - | CASSQTGPNYGYTF
TRBV5-6 | - | CASSLAYRGGPGYEQYF
TRBV11-2 | - | CASSSSPGNYGYTF
TRBV6-1 | - | CASSEGLAAFYNEQFF
TRBV11-2 | - | CASSLRETDTQYF
TRBV11-2 | - | CASSSPLDRETQYF
TRBV15 | - | CATRGDSPYEQYF
TRBV7-2 | - | CASSLPPPGSPSYEQYF
TRBV9 | - | CASSAGLAGGYNEQFF
TRBV2 | few | CAGGRLPSYNEQFF
TRBV19 | once | CASSIGGTGELFF
TRBV5-4 | - | CASSRKQGAPTGELFF
TRBV29-1 | - | CSVDRGRLGEQYF
TRBV13 | - | CASSSSGGPNYEQYF
TRBV28 | - | CASKQPGQGSSGANGLTF
TRBV28 | - | CASRRSRGLAGVVSYNEQFF
TRBV15 | - | CATSRRTGGYNEQFF
TRBV7-6 | - | CASSLSTADEQFF
TRBV6-6 | - | CASRSDSLVYEQYF
TRBV14 | - | CASSQGLGVAFF
TRBV5-5 | - | CASSSGGTGWGYRETQYF
TRBV6-1 | - | CASSVRAGDRGSSGANVLTF
TRBV2 | - | CASSGQGRTDTQYF
TRBV18 | - | CASSPPTGHEQYF
TRBV14 | - | CASSQDWRLGEKLFF
TRBV10-2 | - | CASRSGGYNEQFF
TRBV5-5 | - | CASSSNSGTFEDTQYF
TRBV29-1 | - | CSAVGQGNYGYTF